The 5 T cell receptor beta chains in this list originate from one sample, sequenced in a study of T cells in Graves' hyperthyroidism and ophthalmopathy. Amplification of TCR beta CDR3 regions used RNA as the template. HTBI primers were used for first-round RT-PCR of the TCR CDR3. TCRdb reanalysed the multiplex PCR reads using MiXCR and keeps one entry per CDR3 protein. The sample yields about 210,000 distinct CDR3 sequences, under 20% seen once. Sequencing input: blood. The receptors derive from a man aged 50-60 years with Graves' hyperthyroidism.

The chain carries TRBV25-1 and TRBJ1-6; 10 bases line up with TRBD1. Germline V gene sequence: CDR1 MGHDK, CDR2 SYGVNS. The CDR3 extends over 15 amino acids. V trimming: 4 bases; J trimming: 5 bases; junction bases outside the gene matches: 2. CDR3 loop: CASSVDRGHNSPLHF. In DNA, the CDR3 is TGTGCCAGCAGTGTTGACAGGGGGCATAATTCACCCCTCCACTTT.

In DNA, the CDR3 is TGCAGTGCTAGGGGCTCGGGGGGAGAGACCCAGTACTTC. It is translated as CSARGSGGETQYF. The gene calls are TRBV20-1 and TRBJ2-5; TRBD2 agrees at 7 bases. This CDR3 is built from 13 residues. Germline V gives CDR1 DFQATT, CDR2 SNEGSKA (reference sequence). The junction had 5 bases not matched to a gene; V was cut back by 3 bases and J by 4 bases.

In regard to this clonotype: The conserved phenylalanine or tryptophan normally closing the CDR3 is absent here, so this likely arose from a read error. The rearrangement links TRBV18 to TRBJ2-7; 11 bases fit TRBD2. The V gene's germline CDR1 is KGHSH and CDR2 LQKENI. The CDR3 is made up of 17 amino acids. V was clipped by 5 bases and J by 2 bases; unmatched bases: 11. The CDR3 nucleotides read TGTGCCAGCTCATCTCTATCTAGCGGGAGGCCCCCCTACGAGCAGTACCTC. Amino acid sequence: CASSSLSSGRPPYEQYL.

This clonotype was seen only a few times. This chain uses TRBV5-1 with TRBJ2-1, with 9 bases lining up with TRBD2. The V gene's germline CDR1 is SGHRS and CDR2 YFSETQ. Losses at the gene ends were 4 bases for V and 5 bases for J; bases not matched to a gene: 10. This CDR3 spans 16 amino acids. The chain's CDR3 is CASSLSLAGPDNEQFF. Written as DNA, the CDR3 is TGCGCCAGCAGCCTTTCCCTAGCGGGGCCAGACAATGAGCAGTTCTTC.

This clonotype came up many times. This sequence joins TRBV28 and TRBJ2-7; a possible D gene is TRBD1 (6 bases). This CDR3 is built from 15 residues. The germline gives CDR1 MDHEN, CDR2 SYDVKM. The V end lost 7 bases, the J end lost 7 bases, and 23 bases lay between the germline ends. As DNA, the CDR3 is TGTGCCAGCAATAGTCCGGTGGGGACACCCGGAGAGCAGTACTTC. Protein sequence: CASNSPVGTPGEQYF.